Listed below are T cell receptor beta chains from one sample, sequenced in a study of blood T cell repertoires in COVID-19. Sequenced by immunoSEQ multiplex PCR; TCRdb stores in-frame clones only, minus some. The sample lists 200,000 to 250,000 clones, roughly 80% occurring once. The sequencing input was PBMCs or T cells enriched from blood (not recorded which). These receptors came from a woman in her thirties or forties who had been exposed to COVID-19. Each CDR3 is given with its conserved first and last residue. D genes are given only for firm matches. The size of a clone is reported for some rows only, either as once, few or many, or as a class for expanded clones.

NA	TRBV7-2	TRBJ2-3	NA	CASSLVGPGSDTQYF	TGTGCCAGCAGCTTAGTAGGGCCGGGGTCGGATACGCAGTATTTT
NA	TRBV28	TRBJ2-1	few	CASRGGRWGTQQFF	TGTGCCAGCAGGGGGGGTAGGTGGGGAACCCAGCAGTTCTTC
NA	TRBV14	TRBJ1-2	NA	CASSQDLVGYTF	TGTGCCAGCAGCCAAGATCTTGTTGGCTACACCTTC
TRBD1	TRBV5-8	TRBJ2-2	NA	CASSPIQGASNTGELFF	TGTGCCAGCAGCCCTATACAGGGGGCCTCGAACACCGGGGAGCTGTTTTTT
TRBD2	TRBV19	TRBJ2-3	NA	CASNRLAGGADTQYF	TGTGCCAGTAATCGACTAGCGGGGGGGGCAGATACGCAGTATTTT
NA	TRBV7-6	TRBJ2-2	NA	CASSLVQAGELFF	TGTGCCAGCAGCTTAGTCCAGGCCGGGGAGCTGTTTTTT
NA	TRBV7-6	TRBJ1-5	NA	CASSLGWGGIDQPQHF	TGTGCCAGCAGCTTAGGGTGGGGCGGGATAGATCAGCCCCAGCATTTT
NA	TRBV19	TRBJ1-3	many	CASSIGGIPGNTIYF	TGTGCCAGTAGTATTGGAGGCATTCCTGGAAACACCATATATTTT
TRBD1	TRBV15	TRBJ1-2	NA	CATSRNRGGDGYTF	TGTGCCACCAGCAGGAACAGGGGGGGGGATGGCTACACCTTC
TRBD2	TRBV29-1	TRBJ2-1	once	CSVQLTGGGAAYNEQFF	TGCAGCGTTCAACTTACCGGCGGGGGGGCGGCCTACAATGAGCAGTTCTTC
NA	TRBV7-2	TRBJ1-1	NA	CASSLVGGVNTEAFF	TGTGCCAGCAGCTTAGTAGGGGGTGTGAACACTGAAGCTTTCTTT
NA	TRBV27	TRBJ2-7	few	CASTLFHAGTLTLGEQYF	TGTGCCAGCACCCTCTTCCACGCAGGGACACTAACATTGGGGGAGCAGTACTTC
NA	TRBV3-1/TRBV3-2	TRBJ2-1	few	CASSQVSSRGREQFF	TGTGCCAGCAGCCAAGTCTCGTCCAGGGGCCGTGAGCAGTTCTTC
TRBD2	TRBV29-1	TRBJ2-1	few	CSVDPSGGAGTEQFF	TGCAGCGTTGACCCTAGCGGGGGGGCCGGGACTGAGCAGTTCTTC
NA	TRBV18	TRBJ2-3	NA	CASSPGGEGTQYF	TGTGCCAGCTCACCAGGGGGCGAAGGTACGCAGTATTTT
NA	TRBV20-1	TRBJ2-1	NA	CSARDYGEQFF	TGCAGTGCTAGAGATTACGGTGAGCAGTTCTTC
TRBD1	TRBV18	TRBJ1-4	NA	CASSPGTGETSREKLFF	TGTGCCAGCTCACCAGGGACAGGGGAGACATCGCGTGAAAAACTGTTTTTT
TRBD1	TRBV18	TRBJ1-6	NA	CASSSQGRGNNSPLHF	TGTGCCAGCTCATCACAGGGCAGGGGGAATAATTCACCCCTCCACTTT
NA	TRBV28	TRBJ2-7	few	CASSLSRGEQYF	TGTGCCAGCAGTTTAAGCAGGGGCGAGCAGTACTTC
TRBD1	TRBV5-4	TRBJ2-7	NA	CASSKGTGNIYEQYF	TGTGCCAGCAGCAAAGGGACAGGTAACATCTACGAGCAGTACTTC
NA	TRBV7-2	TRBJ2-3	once	CASILGGATDTQYF	TGTGCCAGCATCCTAGGAGGGGCGACAGATACGCAGTATTTT
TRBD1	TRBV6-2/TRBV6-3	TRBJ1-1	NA	CASSTPHGTGSIEAFF	TGTGCCAGCAGTACTCCCCACGGGACAGGGTCGATTGAAGCTTTCTTT
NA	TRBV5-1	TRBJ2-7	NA	CASSLGQTGEQYF	TGCGCCAGCAGCTTGGGACAGACAGGCGAGCAGTACTTC
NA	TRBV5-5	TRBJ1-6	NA	CASSHSGSPLHF	TGTGCCAGCAGCCACTCGGGGTCACCCCTCCACTTT
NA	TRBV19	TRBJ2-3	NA	CASSRAGATDTQYF	TGTGCCAGTAGTCGCGCGGGGGCCACAGATACGCAGTATTTT
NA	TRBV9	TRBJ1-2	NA	CASGRQKDWGYTF	TGTGCCAGCGGGCGACAGAAAGATTGGGGCTACACCTTC
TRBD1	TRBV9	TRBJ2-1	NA	CASSASDRGNEQFF	TGTGCCAGCAGCGCCTCGGACAGGGGCAATGAGCAGTTCTTC
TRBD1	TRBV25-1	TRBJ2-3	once	CASSETGQGGSTDTQYF	TGTGCCAGCAGTGAGACAGGACAGGGGGGTAGCACAGATACGCAGTATTTT
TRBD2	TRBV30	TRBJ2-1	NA	CAWQRGPLGDEQFF	TGTGCCTGGCAGCGGGGACCCCTGGGGGATGAGCAGTTCTTC
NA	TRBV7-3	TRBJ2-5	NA	CASSSDRQETQYF	TGTGCCAGCAGCTCCGACAGGCAAGAGACCCAGTACTTC
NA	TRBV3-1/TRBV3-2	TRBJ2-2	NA	CASSPRLVGDGELFF	TGTGCCAGCAGCCCAAGACTAGTGGGGGACGGGGAGCTGTTTTTT
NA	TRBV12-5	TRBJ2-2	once	CASGLVIGGNTGELFF	TGTGCTAGTGGTTTGGTAATAGGGGGAAACACCGGGGAGCTGTTTTTT
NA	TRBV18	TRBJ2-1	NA	CASSPRGPWEGEQFF	TGTGCCAGCTCACCACGGGGGCCATGGGAGGGTGAGCAGTTCTTC
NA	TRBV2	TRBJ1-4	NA	CASSERAGRWLFF	TGTGCCAGCAGTGAAAGGGCGGGCCGATGGCTGTTTTTT
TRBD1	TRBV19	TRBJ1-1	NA	CASSIRDRERVAFF	TGTGCCAGTAGTATTCGGGACAGGGAAAGGGTGGCTTTCTTT
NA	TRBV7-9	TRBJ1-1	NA	CASRWEAEAFF	TGTGCCAGCCGATGGGAGGCTGAAGCTTTCTTT
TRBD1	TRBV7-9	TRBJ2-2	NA	CASSSTGQGPGELFF	TGTGCCAGCAGCTCGACAGGACAGGGTCCCGGGGAGCTGTTTTTT
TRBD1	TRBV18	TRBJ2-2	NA	CASSPLTGVATGELFF	TGTGCCAGCTCACCGCTAACAGGGGTGGCCACCGGGGAGCTGTTTTTT
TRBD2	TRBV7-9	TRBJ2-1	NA	CASSPRTVAGDEQFF	TGTGCCAGCAGCCCTAGAACGGTAGCGGGGGATGAGCAGTTCTTC
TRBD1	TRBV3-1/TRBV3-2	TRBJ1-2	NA	CASSLTGDREGSYTF	TGTGCCAGCAGCCTCACCGGGGACAGGGAGGGGAGCTACACCTTC
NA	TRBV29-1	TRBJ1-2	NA	CSVEDSGRGSDTF	TGCAGCGTTGAAGATTCAGGGAGGGGCTCGGACACCTTC
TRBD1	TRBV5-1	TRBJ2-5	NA	CASSSAASGTGLETQYF	TGCGCCAGCAGCTCCGCGGCCTCCGGGACAGGGTTAGAGACCCAGTACTTC
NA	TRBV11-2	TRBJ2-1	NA	CASSFLPIGGSYNEQFF	TGTGCCAGCAGCTTCCTCCCCATCGGAGGATCCTACAATGAGCAGTTCTTC
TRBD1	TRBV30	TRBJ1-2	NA	CAWMRDRRNYGYTF	TGTGCCTGGATGCGGGACAGACGAAACTATGGCTACACCTTC
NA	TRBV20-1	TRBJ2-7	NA	CSASPVHEQYF	TGCAGTGCTAGTCCAGTCCACGAGCAGTACTTC
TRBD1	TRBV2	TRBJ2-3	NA	CASSETRGPTDTQYF	TGTGCCAGCAGTGAGACGAGGGGGCCGACAGATACGCAGTATTTT
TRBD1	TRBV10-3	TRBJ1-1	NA	CAISEHRGGGTEAFF	TGTGCCATCAGTGAGCACAGGGGAGGAGGCACTGAAGCTTTCTTT
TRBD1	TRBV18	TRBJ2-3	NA	CASSPGTGRADTQYF	TGTGCCAGCTCACCCGGGACAGGGCGGGCAGATACGCAGTATTTT
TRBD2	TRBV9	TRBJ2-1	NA	CASSVRGSDSGRSYNEQFF	TGTGCCAGCAGCGTGAGAGGGTCGGATAGCGGGAGATCCTACAATGAGCAGTTCTTC
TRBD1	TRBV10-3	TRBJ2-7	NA	CAISGPGQGGHEQYF	TGTGCCATCAGTGGGCCGGGACAGGGGGGCCACGAGCAGTACTTC
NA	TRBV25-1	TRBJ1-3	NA	CASSAVGNTIYF	TGTGCCAGCAGTGCAGTTGGAAACACCATATATTTT
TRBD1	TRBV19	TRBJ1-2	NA	CASSERQGAGNYGYTF	TGTGCCAGTAGTGAAAGACAGGGGGCGGGTAACTATGGCTACACCTTC
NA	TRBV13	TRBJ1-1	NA	CASSPRGDRNTEAFF	TGTGCCAGCAGCCCGCGGGGTGATAGGAACACTGAAGCTTTCTTT
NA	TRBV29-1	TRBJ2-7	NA	CSVESQGDYEQYF	TGCAGCGTTGAAAGTCAGGGTGACTACGAGCAGTACTTC
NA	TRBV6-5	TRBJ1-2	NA	CASATVSYGYTF	TGTGCCAGCGCGACTGTCTCCTATGGCTACACCTTC
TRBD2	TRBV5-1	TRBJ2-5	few	CASSFLAGGVGETQYF	TGCGCCAGCAGCTTTCTAGCGGGGGGGGTTGGAGAGACCCAGTACTTC